This T cell receptor (beta chain) was identified during a study of blood T cell repertoires in COVID-19. V dropped 5 bases and J dropped 9; count of bases not matched to a gene: 6. CDR1 is MNHEY and CDR2 is SMNVEV in the germline V gene (reference sequence). The length of the CDR3 is 12 residues. In the original analysis: Estimation of nucleated cell counts was performed using reference gene primer amplification. Method: immunoSEQ multiplex PCR; TCRdb's copy keeps in-frame clones and lacks some. V, J and clone size reflect that table, while D and trimming were determined from the DNA. Of roughly 230,000 clones listed, 80% to 85% are singletons. Recruitment covered about 25 US areas and drew participants whose ages spanned roughly 18 to 100 years.

Sequenced input: PBMCs or T cells enriched from blood (not recorded which). The TCR sequence derives from a man aged 45-60 years who had recovered from COVID-19. The chain links TRBV27 to TRBJ1-2; TRBD1 agrees at 7 bases. Here the CDR3 reads CASSVDRRRYTF. The CDR3 DNA sequence: TGTGCCAGCAGTGTGGACAGGCGGCGCTACACCTTC.